This T cell receptor beta chain appears in the sequencing data of a study of cytomegalovirus exposure and HLA in healthy donors. General observations from the study: Later analysis associated a missense DCLRE1C variant with TCR beta V- and J-gene trimming. In a later analysis, a genetic analysis reported fewer productive-TCR N-insertions in an Asian-associated ancestry cluster than the cohort average.

Primers: 60 Vbeta forward and 13 Jbeta reverse. Study processing details: Roughly 76 million unique TCR beta chains, roughly 11 million of them shared, were counted by a later analysis. TCRdb's copy holds only in-frame clones and misses some; the assay was immunoSEQ multiplex PCR. The DNA gave D and trimming, while V, J and clone size come from that table. This table has more than 110,000 clones, roughly three quarters appearing once. Comments on this clone: Its target is not known.

The CDR3 is 15 residues long. Germline V gives CDR1 MNHNS, CDR2 SASEGT. Losses at the gene ends were 4 bases for V and 6 bases for J; bases not matched to a gene: 9. At sampling all donors were nominally healthy, likely with unrecorded immune exposures. This chain links TRBV6-1 with TRBJ2-5; TRBD2 agrees at 9 bases. Material: PBMCs. The sequence came from a man aged 18 to 30 in good health and CMV-seronegative. The CDR3 DNA reads as TGTGCCAGCAGTGTAAGGACTAGCGACCTGCAGACCCAGTACTTC. It codes for CASSVRTSDLQTQYF.